This T cell receptor beta chain stems from a study of T cell responses to AZD1222 COVID-19 vaccine. Study results and caveats: Only 6 or 7 AZD1222 recipients tested seropositive at baseline. Targeting of unmutated variant regions was reportedly seen in nearly half of spike-specific TCRs. Females made up more of the donors, who were largely white British, and clonal diversity may have come out too low. Following two doses of AZD1222, Spike-specific TCR breadth and depth rose.

Here immunoSEQ multiplex PCR was the method, and the copy in TCRdb shows in-frame clones only, minus some. The top ten hold about 7.9% of the sample, which has some 150,000 clones, about 82% seen once. This clone was recorded a few times. What it binds is unknown. The CDR3 totals 12 residues. The germline V gene encodes CDR1 SGHNT and CDR2 YENEEA. Trimming took 5 bases from V and 5 from J, leaving 6 bases between them. The source is an adult who received the MenACWY meningococcal vaccine as a control. The genes are TRBV11-3 and TRBJ1-4; no clear D. Material: peripheral blood, obtained 28 days after the second dose of the MenACWY control vaccine. CDR3 nucleotide sequence: TGTGCCAGCAGCCACCAAAATGAAAAACTGTTTTTT. The encoded protein is CASSHQNEKLFF.